Listed below are T cell receptor beta chains from one sample, sequenced in a study of cytomegalovirus exposure and HLA in healthy donors. Sequenced by immunoSEQ multiplex PCR; TCRdb stores in-frame clones only, minus some. This sample yields about 99,000 clones, of which 70% to 80% are seen a single time; around 3.4% belongs to the top ten. The sample taken for sequencing was PBMCs. All receptors come from a man aged 35 to 55 in good health and CMV-seronegative. Both conserved end residues are part of each CDR3.

J | V | CDR3
TRBJ2-7 | TRBV4-1 | CASSQAGDRLTYEQYF
TRBJ2-5 | TRBV5-1 | CASSDPGGGETQYF
TRBJ2-7 | TRBV5-4 | CASSLYVRASGSYEQYF
TRBJ1-6 | TRBV11-2 | CASSERFNSPLHF
TRBJ2-2 | TRBV28 | CASSSPAGFHGELFF
TRBJ2-7 | TRBV4-1 | CASSQGSSSYEQYF
TRBJ1-5 | TRBV18 | CASSQDRRNQPQHF
TRBJ1-1 | TRBV7-9 | CSSRTTGHEAFF
TRBJ2-3 | TRBV7-7 | CASSPGQGATDTQYF
TRBJ1-2 | TRBV7-9 | CASSLGDIGYTF
TRBJ2-1 | TRBV6-6 | CASGATSRGNEQFF
TRBJ2-7 | TRBV5-1 | CASSNPGLPWTSGRRFFDEQYF
TRBJ2-1 | TRBV7-2 | CASSPQRTSGSRANNEQFF
TRBJ1-3 | TRBV11-2 | CASSSYRDRVLGNTIYF
TRBJ2-7 | TRBV7-3 | CASSLSGALGNEQYF
TRBJ2-7 | TRBV15 | CATSRELTGIRNEQYF
TRBJ2-1 | TRBV7-9 | CASSPEGAGEQFF
TRBJ1-1 | TRBV28 | CASTDPTVNTEAFF
TRBJ2-4 | TRBV6-1 | CASGDREGIQYF
TRBJ2-7 | TRBV11-2 | CASLGREGLGEQYF
TRBJ2-2 | TRBV7-2 | CASSKRRGQSTGELFF
TRBJ1-2 | TRBV28 | CATARVTNYGYTF
TRBJ2-7 | TRBV13 | CASSVPGQGVYEQYF
TRBJ1-2 | TRBV5-4 | CASSPGQGAYGYTF
TRBJ1-5 | TRBV19 | CASSMPGNQPQHF
TRBJ1-4 | TRBV30 | CAWEDGTGNEKLFF
TRBJ2-5 | TRBV2 | CASSERQTYQETQYF
TRBJ2-7 | TRBV7-6 | CASSLGGGSSYEQYF
TRBJ1-3 | TRBV5-1 | CASSRGQNSGNTIYF
TRBJ2-7 | TRBV4-2 | CASSQDRGGYEQYF
TRBJ1-5 | TRBV2 | CASSGDRGDQPQHF
TRBJ1-6 | TRBV5-1 | CASSPGQYNSPLHF
TRBJ2-4 | TRBV19 | CASRSQGAIPDIQYF
TRBJ2-7 | TRBV5-1 | CASSTPGQGYEQYF
TRBJ2-1 | TRBV6-6 | CASSYGTRAENEQFF
TRBJ2-1 | TRBV18 | CASSGLDEQFF
TRBJ1-2 | TRBV7-8 | CASSLDGTAYGYTF
TRBJ1-1 | TRBV7-3 | CASSFRGNTEAFF
TRBJ2-3 | TRBV29-1 | CSVEGGRGADTQYF
TRBJ2-5 | TRBV28 | CASRGLVETQYF
TRBJ2-7 | TRBV7-9 | CASSSTSGSYYEQYF
TRBJ1-6 | TRBV20-1 | CSASYDSPLHF
TRBJ2-5 | TRBV28 | CASSSAGGTDQETQYF
TRBJ1-1 | TRBV5-1 | CASRPDRGISEAFF
TRBJ2-1 | TRBV11-3 | CASSLVGDRGYNEQFF
TRBJ2-1 | TRBV7-2 | CASRRSSYNEQFF
TRBJ2-3 | TRBV11-2 | CASSLESSGTDTQYF
TRBJ1-1 | TRBV27 | CASSLRGTEAFF
TRBJ2-6 | TRBV27 | CASGSVSPSGANVLTF
TRBJ2-7 | TRBV6-1 | CASSERYEQYF
TRBJ1-1 | TRBV12-5 | CASARNGGTEAFF
TRBJ2-1 | TRBV5-1 | CASSSFSGSGEQFF
TRBJ1-5 | TRBV27 | CASSFSANQPQHF
TRBJ1-2 | TRBV2 | CASSLGQGADGYTF
TRBJ2-5 | TRBV11-2 | CASSHGIREETQYF
TRBJ1-4 | TRBV10-3 | CAISRGDNEKLFF
TRBJ2-3 | TRBV5-1 | CASSLAGARTDTQYF
TRBJ1-1 | TRBV5-1 | CASARWAEDEAFF
TRBJ2-7 | TRBV15 | CATSRDRQVVNEQYF
TRBJ1-2 | TRBV6-1 | CASSHVGVTGSGYTF